Included here is one T cell receptor beta chain sequence, with context. How the authors handled the data: How many nucleated cells were present was estimated from reference gene primer amplification. This table comes from immunoSEQ multiplex PCR, and its TCRdb copy is limited to in-frame clones, with some not included. Clonal size and the V and J genes are those of that table, whereas D and trimming came from the DNA. The repertoire consists of some 140,000 clones, with 70% to 90% occurring once and the leading ten covering approximately 2%. The data were obtained in a study of blood T cell repertoires in COVID-19. On the study more broadly: Material from acute and convalescent COVID-19 was sourced from the United States, Italy and Spain. Nucleic acid was either cDNA or gDNA, and it came from T cells, B-cell-depleted T cells, or PBMCs.

The CDR3 totals 12 residues. Germline V gene lookup returns CDR1 KGHDR and CDR2 SFDVKD. Trimming took 10 bases from V and 8 from J; bases not matched to a gene: 7. Source material: peripheral blood. The TCR comes from a man between 65 and 85 years old with active COVID-19. This rearrangement joins TRBV24-1 to TRBJ2-1; 7 nucleotides line up with TRBD2. This chain's CDR3 is CATSGTEDEQFF. The CDR3 bases are TGTGCCACAAGCGGGACTGAAGATGAGCAGTTCTTC.